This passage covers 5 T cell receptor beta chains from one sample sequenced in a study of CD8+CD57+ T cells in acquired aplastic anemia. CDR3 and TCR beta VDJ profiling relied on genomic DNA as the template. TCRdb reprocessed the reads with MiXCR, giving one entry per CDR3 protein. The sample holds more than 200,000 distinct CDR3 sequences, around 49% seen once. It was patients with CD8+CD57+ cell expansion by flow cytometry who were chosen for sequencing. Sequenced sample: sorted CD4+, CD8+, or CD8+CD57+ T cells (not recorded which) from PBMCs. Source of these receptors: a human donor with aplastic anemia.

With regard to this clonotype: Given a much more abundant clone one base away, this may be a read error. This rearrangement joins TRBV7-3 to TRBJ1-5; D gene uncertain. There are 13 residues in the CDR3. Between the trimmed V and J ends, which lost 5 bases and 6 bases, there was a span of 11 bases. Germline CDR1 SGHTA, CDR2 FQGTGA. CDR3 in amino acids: CASSPTESQPQHF. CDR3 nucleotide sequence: TGTGCCAGCAGCCCTACAGAGAGTCAGCCCCAGCATTTT.

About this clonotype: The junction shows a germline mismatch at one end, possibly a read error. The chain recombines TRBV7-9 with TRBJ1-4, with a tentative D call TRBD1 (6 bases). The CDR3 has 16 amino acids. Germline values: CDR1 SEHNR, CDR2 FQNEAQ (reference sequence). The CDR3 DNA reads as TGTGCCAGCGGCTTGGGGGGTGGGGGCTTCGGTGAAAAACTGTTTTTT. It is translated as CASGLGGGGFGEKLFF.

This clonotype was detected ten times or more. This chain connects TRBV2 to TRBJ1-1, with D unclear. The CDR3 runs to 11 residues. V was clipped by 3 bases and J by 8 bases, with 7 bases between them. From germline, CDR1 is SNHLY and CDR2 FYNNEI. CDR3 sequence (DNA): TGTGCCAGCAGTGAGCGGAAAGAAGCTTTCTTT. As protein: CASSERKEAFF.

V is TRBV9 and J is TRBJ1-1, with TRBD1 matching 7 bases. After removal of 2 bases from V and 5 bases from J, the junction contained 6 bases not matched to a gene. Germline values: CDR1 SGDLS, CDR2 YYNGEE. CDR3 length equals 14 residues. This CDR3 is CASSVEGARTEAFF. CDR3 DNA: TGTGCCAGCAGCGTTGAGGGGGCGCGAACTGAAGCTTTCTTT. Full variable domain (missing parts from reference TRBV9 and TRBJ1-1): DSGVTQTPKHLITATGQRVTLRCSPRSGDLSVYWYQQSLDQGLQFLIQYYNGEERAKGNILERFSAQQFPDLHSELNLSSLELGDSALYFCASSVEGARTEAFFGQGTRLTVV.

The CDR3 DNA reads TGTGCCAGCAGCGTAGATGGGGTGTGGGGCTACACCTTC. It translates to CASSVDGVWGYTF. V gene TRBV9 combines with J gene TRBJ1-2; D unclear. The CDR3 totals 13 residues. Germline V gene lookup returns CDR1 SGDLS and CDR2 YYNGEE. The V and J ends lost 0 bases and 8 bases respectively, with 11 bases between them.